This T cell receptor (beta chain) is drawn from a study of T-cell reconstitution after alpha-beta-depleted transplantation in children. A library of TCRbeta sequences, prepared with unique molecular identifiers, was generated. TCRdb used MiXCR to reprocess the PCR reads, holding one entry per CDR3 protein. The data show more than 120,000 distinct CDR3 sequences, roughly 9% seen once. V lost 7 bases and J lost 2, with 18 bases in between. There are 15 residues in the CDR3. Germline loops: CDR1 MDHEN, CDR2 SYDVKM. This clonotype was observed many times. This clonotype was obtained from a female patient younger than 10 who had a stem cell transplant for congenital amegakaryocytic thrombocytopenia, so the T cells may come from the graft donor. The specimen was PBMCs, mostly from graft donor cells, collected 180 days after TCRalphabeta/CD19-depleted stem cell transplant. This chain joins TRBV28 and TRBJ2-7, with a possible D match to TRBD1 (6 bases). The CDR3 DNA reads TGTGCCAGCACCTCAGGGGCTACCTCAGCCTACGAGCAGTACTTC. Protein product: CASTSGATSAYEQYF. The whole variable domain, filled in from reference TRBV28 and TRBJ2-7, reads DVKVTQSSRYLVKRTGEKVFLECVQDMDHENMFWYRQDPGLGLRLIYFSYDVKMKEKGDIPEGYSVSREKKERFSLILESASTNQTSMYLCASTSGATSAYEQYFGPGTRLTVT.